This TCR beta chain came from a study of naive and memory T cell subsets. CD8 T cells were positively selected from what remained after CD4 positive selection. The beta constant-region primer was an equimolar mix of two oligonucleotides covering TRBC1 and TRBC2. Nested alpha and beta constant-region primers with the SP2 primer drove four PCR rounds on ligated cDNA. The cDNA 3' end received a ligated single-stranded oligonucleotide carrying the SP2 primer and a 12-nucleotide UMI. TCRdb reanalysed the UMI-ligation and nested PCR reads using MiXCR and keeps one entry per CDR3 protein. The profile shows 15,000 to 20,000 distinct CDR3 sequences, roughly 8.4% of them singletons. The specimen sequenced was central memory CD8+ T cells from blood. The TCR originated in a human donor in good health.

The CDR3 reads CASSLSPSRGGGYTF. CDR3 nucleotides: TGTGCCAGCAGTCTCAGCCCGTCGAGGGGAGGAGGCTACACCTTC. The rearrangement uses TRBV27 and TRBJ1-2; perhaps TRBD1 as D (5 bases). V dropped 5 bases and J dropped 8 bases, with 21 bases sitting between them. This CDR3 has 15 amino acids. Looked up from germline, CDR1 is MNHEY and CDR2 is SMNVEV (reference sequence).